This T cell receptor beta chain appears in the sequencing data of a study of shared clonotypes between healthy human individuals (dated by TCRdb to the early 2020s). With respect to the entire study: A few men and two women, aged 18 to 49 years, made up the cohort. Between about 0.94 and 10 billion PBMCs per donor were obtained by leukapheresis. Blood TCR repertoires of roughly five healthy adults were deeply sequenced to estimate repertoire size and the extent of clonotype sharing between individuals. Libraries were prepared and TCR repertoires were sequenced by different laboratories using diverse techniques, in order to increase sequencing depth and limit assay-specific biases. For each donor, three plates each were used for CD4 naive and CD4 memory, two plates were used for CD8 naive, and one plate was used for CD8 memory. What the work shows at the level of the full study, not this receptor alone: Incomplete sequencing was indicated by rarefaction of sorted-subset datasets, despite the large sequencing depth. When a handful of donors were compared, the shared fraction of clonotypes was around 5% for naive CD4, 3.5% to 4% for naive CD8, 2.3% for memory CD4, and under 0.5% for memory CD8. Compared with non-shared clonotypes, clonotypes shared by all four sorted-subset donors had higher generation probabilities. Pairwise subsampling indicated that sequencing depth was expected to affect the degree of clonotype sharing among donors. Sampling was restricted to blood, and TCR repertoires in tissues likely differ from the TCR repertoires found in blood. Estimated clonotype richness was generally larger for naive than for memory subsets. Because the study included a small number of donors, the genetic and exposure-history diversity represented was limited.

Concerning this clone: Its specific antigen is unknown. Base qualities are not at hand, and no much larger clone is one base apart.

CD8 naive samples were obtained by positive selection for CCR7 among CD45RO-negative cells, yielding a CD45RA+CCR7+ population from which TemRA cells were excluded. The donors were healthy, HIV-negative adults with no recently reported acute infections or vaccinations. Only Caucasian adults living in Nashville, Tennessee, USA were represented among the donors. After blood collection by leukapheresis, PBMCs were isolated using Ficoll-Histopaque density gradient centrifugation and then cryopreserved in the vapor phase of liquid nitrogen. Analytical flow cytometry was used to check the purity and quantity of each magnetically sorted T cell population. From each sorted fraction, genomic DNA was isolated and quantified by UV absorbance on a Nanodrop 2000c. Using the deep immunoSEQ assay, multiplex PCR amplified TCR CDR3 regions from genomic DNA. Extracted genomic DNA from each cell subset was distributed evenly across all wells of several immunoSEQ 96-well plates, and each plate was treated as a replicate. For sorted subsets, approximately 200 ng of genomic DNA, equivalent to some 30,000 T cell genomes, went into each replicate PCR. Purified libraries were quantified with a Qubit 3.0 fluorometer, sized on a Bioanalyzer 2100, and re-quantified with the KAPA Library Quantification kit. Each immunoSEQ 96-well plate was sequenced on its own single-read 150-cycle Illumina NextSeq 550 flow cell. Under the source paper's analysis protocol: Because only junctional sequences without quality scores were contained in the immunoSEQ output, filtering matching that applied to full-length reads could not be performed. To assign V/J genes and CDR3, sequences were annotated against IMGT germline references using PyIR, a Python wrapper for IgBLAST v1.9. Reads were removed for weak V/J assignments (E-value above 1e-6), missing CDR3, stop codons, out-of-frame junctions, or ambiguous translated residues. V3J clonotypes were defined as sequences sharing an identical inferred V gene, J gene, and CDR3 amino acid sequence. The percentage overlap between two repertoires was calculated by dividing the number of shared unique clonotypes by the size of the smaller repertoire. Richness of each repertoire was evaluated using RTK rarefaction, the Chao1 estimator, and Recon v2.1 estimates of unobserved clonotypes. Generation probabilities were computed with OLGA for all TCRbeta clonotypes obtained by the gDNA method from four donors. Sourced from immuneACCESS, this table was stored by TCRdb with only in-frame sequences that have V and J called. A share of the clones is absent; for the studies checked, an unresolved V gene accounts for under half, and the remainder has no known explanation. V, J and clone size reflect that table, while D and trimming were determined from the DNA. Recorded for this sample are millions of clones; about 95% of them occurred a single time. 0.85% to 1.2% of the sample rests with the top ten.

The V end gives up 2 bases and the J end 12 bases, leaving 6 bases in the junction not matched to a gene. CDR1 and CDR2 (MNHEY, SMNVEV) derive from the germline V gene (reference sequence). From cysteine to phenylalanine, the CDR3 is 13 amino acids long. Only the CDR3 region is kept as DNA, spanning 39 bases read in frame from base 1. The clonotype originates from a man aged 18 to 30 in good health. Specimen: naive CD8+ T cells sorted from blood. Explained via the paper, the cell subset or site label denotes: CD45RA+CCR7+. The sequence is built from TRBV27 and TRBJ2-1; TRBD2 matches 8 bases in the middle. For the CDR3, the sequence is CASSLAGGSRQFF. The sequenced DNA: TGTGCCAGCAGTTTAGCGGGAGGATCTCGGCAGTTCTTC.